The sample holds a few counts of the clone carrying this T cell receptor beta chain. Trimming took 0 bases from V and 4 from J, leaving 12 bases between them. The germline V gene encodes CDR1 SGHDN and CDR2 FVKESK. This CDR3 contains 15 residues. The sample is drawn from a study of response to subunit inactivated influenza vaccine. TCRdb reprocessed the RT-PCR reads via MiXCR and lists one record per CDR3 protein. The sample consists of some 550,000 distinct CDR3 sequences, approximately 20% of them appearing once. The data were also submitted as part of a second study, on T cells expressing NK-cell markers. From that second work: 5'RACE template switching with UMIs produced the TCR beta cDNA.

The sequence was obtained from a man aged 50 to 59 who received an inactivated influenza vaccine. Sequencing was performed on CD4+ T cells sorted from PBMCs, taken roughly 12 days after vaccination. The genes are TRBV14 and TRBJ2-5; D may be TRBD2 (5 bases). The CDR3 is CASSQDLSGLETQYF. The CDR3 nucleotides are TGTGCCAGCAGCCAAGATCTATCGGGGTTAGAGACCCAGTACTTC.